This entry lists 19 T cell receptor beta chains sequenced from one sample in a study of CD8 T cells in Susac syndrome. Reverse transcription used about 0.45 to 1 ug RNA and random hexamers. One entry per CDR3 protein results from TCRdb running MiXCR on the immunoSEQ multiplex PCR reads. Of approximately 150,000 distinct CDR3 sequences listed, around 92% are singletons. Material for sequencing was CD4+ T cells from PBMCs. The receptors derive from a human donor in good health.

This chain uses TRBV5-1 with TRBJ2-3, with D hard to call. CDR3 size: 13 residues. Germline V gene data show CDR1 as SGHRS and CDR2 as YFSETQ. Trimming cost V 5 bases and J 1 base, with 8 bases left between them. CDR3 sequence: CASRSQGTDTQYF. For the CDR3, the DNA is TGCGCCAGCAGGAGTCAGGGCACAGATACGCAGTATTTT.

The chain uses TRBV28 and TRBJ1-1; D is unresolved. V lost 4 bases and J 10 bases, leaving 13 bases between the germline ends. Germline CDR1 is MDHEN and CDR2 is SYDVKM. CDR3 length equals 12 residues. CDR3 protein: CASSSLGPLAFF. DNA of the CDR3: TGTGCCAGCAGTTCCTTGGGCCCTCTAGCTTTCTTT. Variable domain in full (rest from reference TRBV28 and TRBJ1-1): DVKVTQSSRYLVKRTGEKVFLECVQDMDHENMFWYRQDPGLGLRLIYFSYDVKMKEKGDIPEGYSVSREKKERFSLILESASTNQTSMYLCASSSLGPLAFFGQGTRLTVV.

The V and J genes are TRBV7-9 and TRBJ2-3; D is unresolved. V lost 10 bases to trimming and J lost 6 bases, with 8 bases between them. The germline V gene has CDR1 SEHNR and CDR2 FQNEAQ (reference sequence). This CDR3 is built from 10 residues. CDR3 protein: CAILSDTQYF. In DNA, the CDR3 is TGTGCCATCCTTAGCGATACGCAGTATTTT.

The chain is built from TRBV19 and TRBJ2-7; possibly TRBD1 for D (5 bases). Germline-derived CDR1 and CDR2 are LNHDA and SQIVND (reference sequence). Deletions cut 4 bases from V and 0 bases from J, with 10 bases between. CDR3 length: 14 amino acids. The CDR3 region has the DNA TGTGCCAGTAGTACTTTAGACAGCTCCTACGAGCAGTACTTC. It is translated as CASSTLDSSYEQYF.

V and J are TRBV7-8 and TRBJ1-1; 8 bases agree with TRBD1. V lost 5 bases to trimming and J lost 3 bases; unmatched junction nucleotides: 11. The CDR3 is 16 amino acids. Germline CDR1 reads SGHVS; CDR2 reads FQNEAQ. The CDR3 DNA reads TGTGCCAGCAGCACGCGACAGGGGACGGGGGACACTGAAGCTTTCTTT. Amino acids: CASSTRQGTGDTEAFF.

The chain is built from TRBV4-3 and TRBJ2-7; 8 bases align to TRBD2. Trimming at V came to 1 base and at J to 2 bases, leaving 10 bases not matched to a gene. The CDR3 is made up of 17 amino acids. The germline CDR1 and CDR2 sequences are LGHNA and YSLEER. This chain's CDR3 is CASSQVSGEAGAYEQYF. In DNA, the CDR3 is TGCGCCAGCAGCCAAGTGTCGGGGGAAGCGGGGGCCTACGAGCAGTACTTC.

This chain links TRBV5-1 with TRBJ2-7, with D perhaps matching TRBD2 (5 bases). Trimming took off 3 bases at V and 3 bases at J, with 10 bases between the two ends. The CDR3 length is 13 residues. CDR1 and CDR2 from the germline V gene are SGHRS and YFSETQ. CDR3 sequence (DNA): TGCGCCAGCAGCTCCTCCAGCGGCTACGAGCAGTACTTC. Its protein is CASSSSSGYEQYF. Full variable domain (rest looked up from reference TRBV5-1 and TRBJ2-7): KAGVTQTPRYLIKTRGQQVTLSCSPISGHRSVSWYQQTPGQGLQFLFEYFSETQRNKGNFPGRFSGRQFSNSRSEMNVSTLELGDSALYLCASSSSSGYEQYFGPGTRLTVT.

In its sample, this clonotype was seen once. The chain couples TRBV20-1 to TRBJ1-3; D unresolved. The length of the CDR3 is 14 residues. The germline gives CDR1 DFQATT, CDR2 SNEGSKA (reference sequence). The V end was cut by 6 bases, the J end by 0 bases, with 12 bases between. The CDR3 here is CSALHGLSGNTIYF. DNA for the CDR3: TGCAGTGCCCTACATGGACTCTCTGGAAACACCATATATTTT.

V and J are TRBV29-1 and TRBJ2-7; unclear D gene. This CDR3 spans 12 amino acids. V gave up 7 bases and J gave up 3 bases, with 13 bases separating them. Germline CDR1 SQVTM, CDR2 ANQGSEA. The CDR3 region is CSGGPSSYEQYF. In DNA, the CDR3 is TGCAGCGGTGGACCGTCAAGCTACGAGCAGTACTTC.

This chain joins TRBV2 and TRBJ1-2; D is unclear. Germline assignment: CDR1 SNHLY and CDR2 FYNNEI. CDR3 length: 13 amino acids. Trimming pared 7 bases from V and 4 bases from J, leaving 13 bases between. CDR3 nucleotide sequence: TGTGCCAGCAAGCCACTCGGTAGCTATGGCTACACCTTC. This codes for CASKPLGSYGYTF.

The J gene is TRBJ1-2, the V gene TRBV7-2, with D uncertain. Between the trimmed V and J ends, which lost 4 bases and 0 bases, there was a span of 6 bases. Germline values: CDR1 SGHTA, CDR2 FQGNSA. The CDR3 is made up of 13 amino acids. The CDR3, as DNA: TGTGCCAGCAGCTCCGGGTCTAACTATGGCTACACCTTC. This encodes CASSSGSNYGYTF.

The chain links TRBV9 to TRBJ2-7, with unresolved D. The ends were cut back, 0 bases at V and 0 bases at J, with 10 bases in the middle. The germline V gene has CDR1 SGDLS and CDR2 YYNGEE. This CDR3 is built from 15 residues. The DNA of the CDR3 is TGTGCCAGCAGCGTAGGTCTAGTTCCCTCCTACGAGCAGTACTTC. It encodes CASSVGLVPSYEQYF.

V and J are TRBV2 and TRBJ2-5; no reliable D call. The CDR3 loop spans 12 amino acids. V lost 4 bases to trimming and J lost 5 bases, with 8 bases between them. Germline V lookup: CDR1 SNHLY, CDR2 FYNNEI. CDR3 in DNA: TGTGCCAGCAGTGCTAATCCGGAGACCCAGTACTTC. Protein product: CASSANPETQYF. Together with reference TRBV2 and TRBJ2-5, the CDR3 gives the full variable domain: EPEVTQTPSHQVTQMGQEVILRCVPISNHLYFYWYRQILGQKVEFLVSFYNNEISEKSEIFDDQFSVERPDGSNFTLKIRSTKLEDSAMYFCASSANPETQYFGPGTRLLVL.

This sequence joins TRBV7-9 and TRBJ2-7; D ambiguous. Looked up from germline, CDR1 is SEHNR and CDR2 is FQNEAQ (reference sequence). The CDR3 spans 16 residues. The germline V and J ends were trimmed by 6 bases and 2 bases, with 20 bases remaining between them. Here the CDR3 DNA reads TGTGCCAGCAGACCGGCTAGGACCACCCCACCCTACGAGCAGTACTTC. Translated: CASRPARTTPPYEQYF.

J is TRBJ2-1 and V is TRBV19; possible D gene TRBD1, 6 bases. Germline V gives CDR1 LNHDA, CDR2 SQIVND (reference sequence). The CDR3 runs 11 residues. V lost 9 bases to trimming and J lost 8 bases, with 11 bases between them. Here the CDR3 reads CASSRGHEQFF. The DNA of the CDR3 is TGTGCCAGCTCCAGGGGCCATGAGCAGTTCTTC. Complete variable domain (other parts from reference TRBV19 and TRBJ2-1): DGGITQSPKYLFRKEGQNVTLSCEQNLNHDAMYWYRQDPGQGLRLIYYSQIVNDFQKGDIAEGYSVSREKKESFPLTVTSAQKNPTAFYLCASSRGHEQFFGPGTRLTVL.

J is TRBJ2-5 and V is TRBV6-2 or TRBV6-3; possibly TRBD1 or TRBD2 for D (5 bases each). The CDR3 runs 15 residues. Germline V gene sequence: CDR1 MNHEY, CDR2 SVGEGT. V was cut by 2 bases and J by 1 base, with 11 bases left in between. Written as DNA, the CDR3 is TGTGCCAGCAGTTACCCCGGGGCAGCCCAAGAGACCCAGTACTTC. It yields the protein CASSYPGAAQETQYF.

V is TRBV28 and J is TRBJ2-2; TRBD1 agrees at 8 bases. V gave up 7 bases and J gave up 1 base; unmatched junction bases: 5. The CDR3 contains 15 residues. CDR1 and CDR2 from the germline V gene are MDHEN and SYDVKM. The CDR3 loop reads CASKGQGRNTGELFF. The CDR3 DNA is TGTGCCAGCAAAGGACAGGGTAGGAACACCGGGGAGCTGTTTTTT. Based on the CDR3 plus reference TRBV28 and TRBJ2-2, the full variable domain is DVKVTQSSRYLVKRTGEKVFLECVQDMDHENMFWYRQDPGLGLRLIYFSYDVKMKEKGDIPEGYSVSREKKERFSLILESASTNQTSMYLCASKGQGRNTGELFFGEGSRLTVL.

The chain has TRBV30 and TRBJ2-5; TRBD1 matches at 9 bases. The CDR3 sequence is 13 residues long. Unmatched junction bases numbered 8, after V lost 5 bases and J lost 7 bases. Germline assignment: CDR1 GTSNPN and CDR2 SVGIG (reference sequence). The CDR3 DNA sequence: TGTGCCTGGGGACAGGGGCTTCGGGGGACCCAGTACTTC. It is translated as CAWGQGLRGTQYF. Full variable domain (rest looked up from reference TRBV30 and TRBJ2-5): SQTIHQWPATLVQPVGSPLSLECTVEGTSNPNLYWYRQAAGRGLQLLFYSVGIGQISSEVPQNLSASRPQDRQFILSSKKLLLSDSGFYLCAWGQGLRGTQYFGPGTRLLVL.

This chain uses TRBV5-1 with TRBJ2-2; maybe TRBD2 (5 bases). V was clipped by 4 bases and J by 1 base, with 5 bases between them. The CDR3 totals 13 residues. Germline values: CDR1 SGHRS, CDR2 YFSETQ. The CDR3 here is CASSEGNTGELFF. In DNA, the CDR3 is TGCGCCAGCAGCGAGGGGAACACCGGGGAGCTGTTTTTT.